The clone carrying this T cell receptor (beta chain) was counted ten times or more. Its antigen is unidentified. One end of the junction fails to match germline, which may point to a read error. One entry per CDR3 protein results from TCRdb running MiXCR on the multiplex PCR reads. The sample carries 180,000 or so distinct CDR3 sequences, 25% to 40% recorded once. The CDR3 runs to 15 residues. Germline V CDR1 and CDR2: DFQATT, SNEGSKA (reference sequence). This entry is derived from a study of breast tumors, draining lymph nodes, adjacent tissues. Study-wide results and limits: Tumor repertoires ranked between lymph nodes and nontumor tissue in diversity, with V and J gene preferences.

Breast cancer patients provided tissue from their axillary draining lymph nodes. This receptor was obtained from a female donor with breast cancer. Some clones in this sample may be carry-over from other donors' samples. The sequenced sample consisted of axillary lymph node tissue. The gene calls are TRBV20-1 and TRBJ2-7; 13 bases are a match to TRBD2. Here the CDR3 DNA reads TGCAGTGTTTCCCCGCCGGGACTAGCGGGATACGGGCAGTACTTC. This translates into CSVSPPGLAGYGQYF.